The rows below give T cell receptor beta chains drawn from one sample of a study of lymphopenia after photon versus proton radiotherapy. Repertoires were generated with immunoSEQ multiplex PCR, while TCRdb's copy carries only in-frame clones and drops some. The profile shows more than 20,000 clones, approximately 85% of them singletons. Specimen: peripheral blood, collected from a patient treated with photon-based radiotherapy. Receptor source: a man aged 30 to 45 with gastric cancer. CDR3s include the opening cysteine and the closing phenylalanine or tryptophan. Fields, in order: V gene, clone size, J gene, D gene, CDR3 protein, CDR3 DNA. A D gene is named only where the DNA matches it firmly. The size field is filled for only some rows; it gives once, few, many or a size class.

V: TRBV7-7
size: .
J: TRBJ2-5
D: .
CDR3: CASSLGARSETQYF
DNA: TGTGCCAGCAGCCTGGGCGCTAGATCAGAGACCCAGTACTTC

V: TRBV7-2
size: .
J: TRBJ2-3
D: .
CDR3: CASSSQGGTFTDTQYF
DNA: TGTGCCAGCAGCTCCCAGGGCGGGACGTTCACAGATACGCAGTATTTT

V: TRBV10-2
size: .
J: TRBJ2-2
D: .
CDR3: CASSERESGELFF
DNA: TGCGCCAGCAGTGAAAGGGAGTCCGGGGAGCTGTTTTTT

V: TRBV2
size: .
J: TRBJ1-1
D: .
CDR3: CASSEVQGPEAFF
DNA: TGTGCCAGCAGTGAAGTCCAGGGCCCTGAAGCTTTCTTT

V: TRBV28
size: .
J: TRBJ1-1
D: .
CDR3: CASSPDPHRANTEAFF
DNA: TGTGCCAGCAGTCCGGACCCCCACAGGGCCAACACTGAAGCTTTCTTT

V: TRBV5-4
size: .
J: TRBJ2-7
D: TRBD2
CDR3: CASSLGLGGISEQYF
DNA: TGTGCCAGCAGCTTGGGTTTGGGAGGGATCAGCGAGCAGTACTTC

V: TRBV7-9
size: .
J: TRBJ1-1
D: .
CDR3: CASGRNTEAFF
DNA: TGTGCCAGCGGGCGGAACACTGAAGCTTTCTTT

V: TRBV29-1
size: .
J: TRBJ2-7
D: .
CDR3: CSVLGTTYEQYF
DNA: TGCAGCGTCTTAGGGACAACCTACGAGCAGTACTTC

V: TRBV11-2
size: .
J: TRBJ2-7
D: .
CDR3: CASSLGGHSYEQYF
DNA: TGTGCCAGCAGCTTAGGTGGCCACTCCTACGAGCAGTACTTC

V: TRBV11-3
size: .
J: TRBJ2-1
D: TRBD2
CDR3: CASSDRTSGYIEQFF
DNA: TGTGCCAGCAGTGACCGGACTAGCGGGTACATTGAGCAGTTCTTC

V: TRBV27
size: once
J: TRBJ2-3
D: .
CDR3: CASSSPSTDTQYF
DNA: TGTGCCAGCAGTTCTCCATCCACAGATACGCAGTATTTT

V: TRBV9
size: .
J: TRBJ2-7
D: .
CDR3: CASSVGGSAYSYEQYF
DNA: TGTGCCAGCAGCGTAGGTGGTAGCGCCTACTCCTACGAGCAGTACTTC

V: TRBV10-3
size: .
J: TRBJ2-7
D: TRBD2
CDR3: CATLGTSGDYEQYF
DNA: TGTGCCACGTTAGGGACTAGCGGGGATTACGAGCAGTACTTC

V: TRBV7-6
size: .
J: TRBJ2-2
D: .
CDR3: CASSLAGNTGELFF
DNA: TGTGCCAGCAGCTTAGCCGGGAACACCGGGGAGCTGTTTTTT

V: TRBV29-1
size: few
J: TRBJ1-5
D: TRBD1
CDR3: CSVEDRPNQPQHF
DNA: TGCAGCGTTGAGGACAGGCCGAATCAGCCCCAGCATTTT

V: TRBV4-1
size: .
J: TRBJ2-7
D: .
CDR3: CASSQTKGSYEQYF
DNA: TGCGCCAGCAGCCAAACTAAGGGTTCCTACGAGCAGTACTTC

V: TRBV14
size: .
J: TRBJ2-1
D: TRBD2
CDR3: CASSLLAGGNEQFF
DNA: TGTGCCAGCAGCTTACTAGCGGGAGGGAATGAGCAGTTCTTC

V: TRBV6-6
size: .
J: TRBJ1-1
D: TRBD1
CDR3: CASNRPGTGENTEAFF
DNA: TGTGCCAGCAATAGACCCGGGACAGGAGAGAACACTGAAGCTTTCTTT

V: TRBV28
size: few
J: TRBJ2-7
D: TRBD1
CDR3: CASSSPGTGTGGYEQYF
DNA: TGTGCCAGCAGTTCTCCAGGGACGGGGACAGGGGGCTACGAGCAGTACTTC

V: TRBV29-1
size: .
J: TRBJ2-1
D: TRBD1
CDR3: CSATGTGYNEQFF
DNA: TGCAGCGCGACCGGGACAGGGTACAATGAGCAGTTCTTC

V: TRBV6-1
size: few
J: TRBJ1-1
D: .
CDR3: CASSFRYDTEAFF
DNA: TGTGCCAGCAGTTTTAGGTATGACACTGAAGCTTTCTTT

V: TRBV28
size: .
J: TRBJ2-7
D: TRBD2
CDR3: CASSSRTSGSYEQYF
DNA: TGTGCCAGCAGTTCGAGGACTAGCGGCTCCTACGAGCAGTACTTC

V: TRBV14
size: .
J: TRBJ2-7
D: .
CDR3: CASSRGIYEQYF
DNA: TGTGCCAGCAGCCGAGGGATCTACGAGCAGTACTTC

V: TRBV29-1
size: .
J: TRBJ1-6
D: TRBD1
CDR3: CSVGDRGNNSPLHF
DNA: TGCAGCGTTGGGGACAGGGGGAATAATTCACCCCTCCACTTT

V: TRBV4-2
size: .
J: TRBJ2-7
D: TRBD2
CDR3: CASSQGREGNYEQYF
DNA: TGTGCCAGCAGCCAAGGACGGGAGGGCAACTACGAGCAGTACTTC

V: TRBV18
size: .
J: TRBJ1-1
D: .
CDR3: CASSSGFRDTEAFF
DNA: TGTGCCAGCTCATCCGGGTTCAGGGACACTGAAGCTTTCTTT

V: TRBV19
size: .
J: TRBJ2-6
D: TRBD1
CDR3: CASSTQGARANVLTF
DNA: TGTGCCAGTAGTACCCAGGGGGCGAGGGCCAACGTCCTGACTTTC

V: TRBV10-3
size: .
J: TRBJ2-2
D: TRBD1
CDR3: CASGRTGDTGELFF
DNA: TGTGCCAGCGGGCGGACAGGGGACACCGGGGAGCTGTTTTTT

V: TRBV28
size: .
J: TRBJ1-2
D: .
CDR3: CASRRGSSNYGYTF
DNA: TGTGCCAGCAGGCGAGGTTCGAGTAACTATGGCTACACCTTC

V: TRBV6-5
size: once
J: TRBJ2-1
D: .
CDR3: CASSRRGVSYNEQFF
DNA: TGTGCCAGCAGTCGAAGGGGGGTTTCCTACAATGAGCAGTTCTTC

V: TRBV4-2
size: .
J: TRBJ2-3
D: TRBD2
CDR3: CASSQEGSGSFANTQYF
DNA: TGTGCCAGCAGCCAAGAAGGTAGCGGGAGTTTTGCAAATACGCAGTATTTT

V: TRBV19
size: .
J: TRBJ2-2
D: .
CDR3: CASSAAGRKDTGELFF
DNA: TGTGCCAGTAGCGCGGCGGGCAGAAAGGACACCGGGGAGCTGTTTTTT

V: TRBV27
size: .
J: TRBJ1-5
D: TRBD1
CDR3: CASSLQGGESSNQPQHF
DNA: TGTGCCAGCAGTTTACAGGGGGGAGAGAGTAGCAATCAGCCCCAGCATTTT

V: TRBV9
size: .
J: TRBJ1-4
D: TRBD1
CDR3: CASSVGPQRDRVTTNEKLFF
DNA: TGTGCCAGCAGCGTAGGACCCCAGCGGGACAGGGTAACAACTAATGAAAAACTGTTTTTT

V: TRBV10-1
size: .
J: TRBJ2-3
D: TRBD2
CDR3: CASSGETSGGLDTQYF
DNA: TGCGCCAGCAGTGGAGAAACTAGCGGGGGCTTAGATACGCAGTATTTT

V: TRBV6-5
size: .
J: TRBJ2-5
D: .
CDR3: CASSYSGGAGRETQYF
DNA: TGTGCCAGCAGTTACTCGGGGGGCGCGGGTCGGGAGACCCAGTACTTC

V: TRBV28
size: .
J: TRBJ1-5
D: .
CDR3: CASKTTGFQPQHF
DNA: TGTGCCAGCAAAACGACAGGATTTCAGCCCCAGCATTTT

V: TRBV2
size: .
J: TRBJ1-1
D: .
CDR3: CASSAVMTMNTEAFF
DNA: TGTGCCAGCAGTGCTGTCATGACTATGAACACTGAAGCTTTCTTT

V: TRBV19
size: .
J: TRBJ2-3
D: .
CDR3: CATRTRSSTDTQYF
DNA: TGTGCCACAAGAACCAGATCTAGCACAGATACGCAGTATTTT

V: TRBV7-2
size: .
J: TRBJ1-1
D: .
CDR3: CASSSYLNTEAFF
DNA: TGTGCCAGCAGCTCCTACCTGAACACTGAAGCTTTCTTT

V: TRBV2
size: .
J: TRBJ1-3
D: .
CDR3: CASSAGESIYF
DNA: TGTGCCAGCAGCGCAGGGGAGAGCATATATTTT

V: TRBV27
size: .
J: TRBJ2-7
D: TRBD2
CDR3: CASSPGTSGRVQYF
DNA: TGTGCCAGCAGTCCAGGGACTAGCGGAAGGGTGCAGTACTTC

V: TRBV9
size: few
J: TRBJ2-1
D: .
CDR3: CASSVEASSNEQFF
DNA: TGTGCCAGCAGCGTAGAGGCTAGCAGCAATGAGCAGTTCTTC

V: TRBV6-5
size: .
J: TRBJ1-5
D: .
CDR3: CAIGAPYSNQPQHF
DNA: TGTGCCATAGGGGCACCGTATAGCAATCAGCCCCAGCATTTT

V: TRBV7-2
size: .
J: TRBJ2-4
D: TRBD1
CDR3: CASSKQGAKPQF
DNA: TGTGCCAGCAGCAAACAGGGGGCCAAACCCCAGTTC

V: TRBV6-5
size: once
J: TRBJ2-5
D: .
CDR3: CASSYSGVETQYF
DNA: TGTGCCAGCAGTTACTCCGGGGTAGAGACCCAGTACTTC

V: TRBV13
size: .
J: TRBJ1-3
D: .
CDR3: CASSHEYTIYF
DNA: TGCGCCAGCAGCCACGAATACACCATATATTTT

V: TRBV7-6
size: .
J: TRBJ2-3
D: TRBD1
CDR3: CASSLDIRDRGQGGTDTQYF
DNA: TGTGCCAGCAGCTTAGATATCCGGGACAGGGGCCAAGGGGGCACAGATACGCAGTATTTT

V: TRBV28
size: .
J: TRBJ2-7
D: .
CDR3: CASSGRGFEQYF
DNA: TGTGCCAGCAGTGGTAGGGGGTTCGAGCAGTACTTC

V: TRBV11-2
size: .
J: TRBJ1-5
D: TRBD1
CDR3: CASSFDRGENQPQHF
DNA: TGTGCCAGCAGCTTCGACAGGGGGGAGAATCAGCCCCAGCATTTT

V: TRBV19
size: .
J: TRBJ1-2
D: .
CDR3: CASSPTQTGDYSDGYTF
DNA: TGTGCCAGTAGTCCCACACAAACAGGTGATTACTCGGATGGCTACACCTTC

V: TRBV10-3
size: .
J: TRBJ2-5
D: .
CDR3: CAISEAGRETQYF
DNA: TGTGCCATCAGTGAGGCGGGAAGGGAGACCCAGTACTTC